These 16 T cell receptor beta chains originate from one sample sequenced in a study of blood T cell repertoires in COVID-19. Sequenced by immunoSEQ multiplex PCR; TCRdb stores in-frame clones only, minus some. The sample lists 85,000 to 90,000 clones; more than 75% were seen once. Sequenced: peripheral blood. The receptor source for this set is a human donor in a cohort sampled during active COVID-19.

The chain recombines TRBV19 with TRBJ1-1; possibly TRBD1 for D (5 bases). V was shortened by 9 bases and J by 3 bases, with 26 bases between the two germline ends. Per the germline V gene, CDR1 is LNHDA and CDR2 is SQIVND (reference sequence). The CDR3 is 17 amino acids. The CDR3 sequence: CASRGPGLDRDYTEAFF. In DNA, the CDR3 is TGTGCCAGCCGGGGACCGGGACTGGATAGAGACTACACTGAAGCTTTCTTT.

This clone was observed a handful of times. The chain uses TRBV10-3 and TRBJ1-5; D is perhaps TRBD1 (5 bases). Deletions cut 8 bases from V and 0 bases from J, with 14 bases between. The CDR3 is made up of 15 amino acids. Germline V gene data show CDR1 as ENHRY and CDR2 as SYGVKD. DNA for the CDR3: TGTGCCATCCGTCCTTCGGGGGATAGCAATCAGCCCCAGCATTTT. It codes for CAIRPSGDSNQPQHF.

The genes are TRBV28 and TRBJ2-1; possible D gene TRBD1, 6 bases. The CDR3 is 16 amino acids. From germline, CDR1 is MDHEN and CDR2 SYDVKM. V lost 3 bases and J lost 2, with 14 bases in between. In nucleotides, the CDR3 is TGTGCCAGCAGTTTTTCTAGCAGGGACACCTACAATGAGCAGTTCTTC. Protein sequence: CASSFSSRDTYNEQFF.

This chain uses TRBV28 with TRBJ2-1, with a possible D match to TRBD2 (6 bases). Germline V gene lookup returns CDR1 MDHEN and CDR2 SYDVKM. V lost 5 bases, J lost 4 bases, and 12 bases lay in between. The CDR3 has 14 amino acids. The CDR3 sequence: CASSLRERYNEQFF. The DNA for the CDR3 is TGTGCCAGCAGTCTCCGGGAGAGATACAATGAGCAGTTCTTC.

The gene calls are TRBV29-1 and TRBJ2-1; TRBD1 matches 7 bases. Germline V gene lookup returns CDR1 SQVTM and CDR2 ANQGSEA. The CDR3 is made up of 12 amino acids. The V and J ends lost 5 bases and 6 bases, in that order; junction bases with no gene match: 4. CDR3 protein: CSVCKGANEQFF. In DNA, the CDR3 is TGCAGCGTTTGCAAGGGGGCCAATGAGCAGTTCTTC.

The rearrangement uses TRBV30 and TRBJ2-5; 10 bases agree with TRBD2. CDR3 size: 16 residues. Germline V gene sequence: CDR1 GTSNPN, CDR2 SVGIG (reference sequence). The trim removed 0 bases at V and 3 bases at J, leaving 7 bases unmatched. CDR3 region: CAWSVRYLAGEETQYF. Here the CDR3 DNA reads TGTGCCTGGAGTGTCCGATACCTAGCGGGAGAAGAGACCCAGTACTTC.

The chain combines TRBV7-3 with TRBJ2-6; possible D gene TRBD1, 5 bases. CDR1 is SGHTA, CDR2 FQGTGA, per germline. The V end lost 5 bases, the J end lost 1 base, and 12 bases lay between the germline ends. The CDR3 sequence is 16 residues long. The CDR3 DNA reads as TGTGCCAGCAGCCGGACACGATCTTCTGGGGCCAACGTCCTGACTTTC. Its protein product is CASSRTRSSGANVLTF.

The chain recombines TRBV6-5 with TRBJ2-1; 8 positions agree with TRBD2. V dropped 2 bases and J dropped 11; count of bases not matched to a gene: 5. Per germline, CDR1 MNHEY and CDR2 SVGAGI. CDR3 size: 13 residues. Here the CDR3 reads CASSYQSGSKQFF. The CDR3 DNA sequence: TGTGCCAGCAGTTACCAGAGCGGGAGCAAGCAGTTCTTC.

This chain connects TRBV14 to TRBJ2-5; 8 bases line up with TRBD1. J lost 1 base, V lost 4 bases, and 8 bases had no gene match. Germline CDR1 is SGHDN and CDR2 is FVKESK. This CDR3 is built from 16 residues. This CDR3 is CASSRGTGVFQETQYF. CDR3 nucleotide sequence: TGTGCCAGCAGCCGCGGGACAGGAGTGTTCCAAGAGACCCAGTACTTC.

V is TRBV24-1 and J is TRBJ2-1; TRBD1 matches 8 bases. The CDR3 covers 17 residues. The trim removed 3 bases at V and 5 bases at J, leaving 11 bases unmatched. Germline V gene sequence: CDR1 KGHDR, CDR2 SFDVKD. The CDR3 sequence: CATSDPQLDRANNEQFF. CDR3 DNA: TGTGCCACCAGTGATCCTCAGTTGGACAGGGCAAACAATGAGCAGTTCTTC.

V and J are TRBV27 and TRBJ1-1; tentatively, D is TRBD1 (6 bases). CDR3 length: 14 residues. Deletions cut 3 bases from V and 5 bases from J, with 13 bases between. Germline V lookup: CDR1 MNHEY, CDR2 SMNVEV (reference sequence). As DNA, the CDR3 is TGTGCCAGCAGTTTGAACAGGGAATCTACTGAAGCTTTCTTT. This codes for CASSLNRESTEAFF.

This clone was recorded only once. V is TRBV20-1 and J is TRBJ1-1; 11 nucleotides align to TRBD1. The length of the CDR3 is 19 residues. Germline CDR1 DFQATT, CDR2 SNEGSKA (reference sequence). The J segment lost 3 bases and the V segment lost 3 bases, leaving 18 bases of the junction unmatched. The CDR3 DNA sequence: TGCAGTGCTAGTCCCCATACCGGGACAGGGGGATACTGGGACACTGAAGCTTTCTTT. Its translation is CSASPHTGTGGYWDTEAFF.

CDR3 region: CATSDSRTESYEQYF. CDR3 DNA: TGTGCCACCAGTGATTCGCGGACTGAATCTTACGAGCAGTACTTC. V is TRBV24-1 and J is TRBJ2-7; the D gene is possibly TRBD2 (5 bases). The germline V gene has CDR1 KGHDR and CDR2 SFDVKD. V lost 2 bases and J lost 4, with 14 bases in between. This CDR3 spans 15 amino acids.

This chain joins TRBV19 and TRBJ2-6; no clear D. This CDR3 contains 12 residues. V was clipped by 2 bases and J by 6 bases, with 2 bases between them. From germline, CDR1 is LNHDA and CDR2 SQIVND (reference sequence). Written as DNA, the CDR3 is TGTGCCAGTAGTATACAGGCCAACGTCCTGACTTTC. Protein sequence: CASSIQANVLTF.

The V and J genes are TRBV4-1 and TRBJ2-2; 11 bases map to TRBD2. This CDR3 is built from 15 residues. V was clipped by 3 bases and J by 5 bases; unmatched bases: 2. CDR1 and CDR2 (germline): MGHRA, YSYEKL. CDR3 amino acids: CASSHSGRGTGELFF. In DNA form, the CDR3 reads TGCGCCAGCAGCCATAGCGGGAGGGGGACCGGGGAGCTGTTTTTT.

The chain has TRBV19 and TRBJ2-1; D gene unclear. The CDR3 spans 16 residues. CDR1 and CDR2 (germline): LNHDA, SQIVND (reference sequence). V was pared by 0 bases and J by 0 bases, with 9 bases between. The CDR3 region has the DNA TGTGCCAGTAGTATAGACTTTTCGAGCTCCTACAATGAGCAGTTCTTC. Amino acid sequence: CASSIDFSSSYNEQFF.